The 15 T cell receptor beta chains below were found in one sample sequenced in a study of cytomegalovirus exposure and HLA in healthy donors. TCRdb keeps only in-frame clones here, not all; method: immunoSEQ multiplex PCR. Among 200,000 to 250,000 clones listed, just over 90% were seen once. The sample consisted of PBMCs. Receptors were obtained from a woman younger than 35 in good health and CMV-seronegative.

The chain has TRBV13 and TRBJ2-1; TRBD2 matches at 8 bases. Germline V gene data show CDR1 as PRHDT and CDR2 as FYEKMQ (reference sequence). The trim removed 2 bases at V and 2 bases at J, leaving 8 bases unmatched. The CDR3 extends over 17 amino acids. CDR3 region: CASSLRSGSWAYNEQFF. CDR3 DNA sequence: TGTGCCAGCAGCTTACGCAGCGGGAGTTGGGCCTACAATGAGCAGTTCTTC.

The V gene is TRBV5-5, the J gene TRBJ1-2, with TRBD1 identical over 7 bases. Germline CDR1 SGHKS, CDR2 YYEKEE (reference sequence). V was clipped by 4 bases and J by 5 bases; unmatched bases: 14. CDR3 size: 16 residues. This CDR3 reads CASSTGTALFPYGYTF. The CDR3 bases are TGTGCCAGCAGCACGGGGACAGCTCTTTTTCCGTATGGCTACACCTTC.

The genes are TRBV14 and TRBJ1-1; no reliable D call. The CDR3 spans 13 residues. The ends were cut back, 2 bases at V and 2 bases at J, with 6 bases in the middle. The germline V gene has CDR1 SGHDN and CDR2 FVKESK. The CDR3 is CASSQRLNTEAFF. The CDR3 bases are TGTGCCAGCAGCCAAAGACTAAACACTGAAGCTTTCTTT.

This rearrangement joins TRBV5-8 to TRBJ1-2; D unresolved. Trimming took 4 bases from V and 5 from J, leaving 9 bases between them. The CDR3 loop spans 12 amino acids. Germline assignment: CDR1 SGHTS and CDR2 YDEGEE. The CDR3 region has the DNA TGTGCCAGCAGCCCTCGGGGTTATGGCTACACCTTC. This gives the protein CASSPRGYGYTF.

V is TRBV6-5 and J is TRBJ2-4; a possible D gene is TRBD1 (5 bases). V dropped 6 bases and J dropped 1 base, with 13 bases sitting between them. Germline V lookup: CDR1 MNHEY, CDR2 SVGAGI. This CDR3 is built from 15 residues. The CDR3 nucleotides read TGTGCCAGCAGCCCTAGGGGTTCGGCCAAAAACATTCAGTACTTC. Residues: CASSPRGSAKNIQYF.

The V gene is TRBV11-2, the J gene TRBJ2-5; D gene uncertain. The germline gives CDR1 SGHAT, CDR2 FQNNGV. CDR3 length: 12 residues. V shed 5 bases and J shed 4 bases, with 8 bases lying between them. The CDR3 spells CASSQFGETQYF. CDR3 in DNA: TGTGCCAGCAGCCAATTCGGAGAGACCCAGTACTTC.

V gene TRBV18 combines with J gene TRBJ1-6, with D maybe TRBD1 (5 bases). The germline V gene has CDR1 KGHSH and CDR2 LQKENI. The CDR3 runs 15 residues. Trimming took 2 bases from V and 3 from J, leaving 8 bases between them. The CDR3 DNA sequence: TGTGCCAGCTCACCAGGGGCCGGCTATAATTCACCCCTCCACTTT. Its protein is CASSPGAGYNSPLHF.

The chain carries TRBV5-6 and TRBJ1-2, with TRBD1 as a possible D gene (6 bases). CDR3 length: 16 residues. Germline values: CDR1 SGHDT, CDR2 YYEEEE. V lost 1 base, J lost 4 bases, and 17 bases lay in between. The CDR3 DNA reads TGTGCCAGCAGCTTGTCAGGGGTCGGGACTATCTATGGCTACACCTTC. Its translation is CASSLSGVGTIYGYTF.

The chain combines TRBV9 with TRBJ2-3; D is undetermined. The length of the CDR3 is 14 residues. Germline CDR1 SGDLS, CDR2 YYNGEE. The V and J ends lost 3 bases and 6 bases respectively, with 14 bases between them. CDR3 in DNA: TGTGCCAGCAGCGCCGTTGAGTATTTGGATACGCAGTATTTT. It translates to CASSAVEYLDTQYF. The full variable domain, rest sourced from reference TRBV9 and TRBJ2-3, is DSGVTQTPKHLITATGQRVTLRCSPRSGDLSVYWYQQSLDQGLQFLIQYYNGEERAKGNILERFSAQQFPDLHSELNLSSLELGDSALYFCASSAVEYLDTQYFGPGTRLTVL.

The chain links TRBV7-9 to TRBJ2-7; D possibly corresponds to TRBD1 (6 bases). Germline V CDR1 and CDR2: SEHNR, FQNEAQ (reference sequence). The V end lost 4 bases, the J end lost 6 bases, and 10 bases lay between the germline ends. The CDR3 sequence is 12 residues long. The DNA of the CDR3 is TGTGCCAGCAGCTCGAGAGGGGGCGAGCAGTACTTC. This translates into CASSSRGGEQYF.

The rearrangement joins TRBV28 to TRBJ1-5; tentative D call: TRBD1 (6 bases). Germline V lookup: CDR1 MDHEN, CDR2 SYDVKM. The V end lost 7 bases, the J end lost 6 bases, and 19 bases lay between the germline ends. This CDR3 spans 15 amino acids. CDR3 coding DNA: TGTGCCAGCATCGAGGGGGGGGCGAACATTCAGCCCCAGCATTTT. It codes for CASIEGGANIQPQHF.

The table lists this clone with a few counts. V gene TRBV30 combines with J gene TRBJ1-5; TRBD1 might be the D (6 bases). This CDR3 has 15 amino acids. Trimming pared 0 bases from V and 5 bases from J, leaving 14 bases between. From germline, CDR1 is GTSNPN and CDR2 SVGIG (reference sequence). The CDR3 loop is CAWSVRDMKYQPQHF. CDR3 in DNA: TGTGCCTGGAGTGTTCGGGACATGAAGTATCAGCCCCAGCATTTT.

The chain uses TRBV15 and TRBJ1-1; 7 nucleotides align to TRBD1. After removal of 2 bases from V and 5 bases from J, the junction contained 8 bases not matched to a gene. CDR1 and CDR2 (germline): LNHNV, YYDKDF (reference sequence). The CDR3 extends over 15 amino acids. CDR3 region: CATSRPDRRGTEAFF. The DNA for the CDR3 is TGTGCCACCAGCAGACCGGACAGGAGAGGAACTGAAGCTTTCTTT.

This clone showed up just once. The chain carries TRBV5-1 and TRBJ2-1; D not certain. The CDR3 consists of 15 residues. Germline loops: CDR1 SGHRS, CDR2 YFSETQ. V gave up 0 bases and J gave up 0 bases, with 7 bases separating them. CDR3 nucleotides: TGCGCCAGCAGCTTGGAGGCTAGCTCCTACAATGAGCAGTTCTTC. Translated: CASSLEASSYNEQFF.

V usage is TRBV14 and J usage is TRBJ2-7; D ambiguous. The CDR3 extends over 13 amino acids. The germline CDR1 and CDR2 sequences are SGHDN and FVKESK. Trimming removed 0 bases at V and 7 bases at J, with 10 bases between. The CDR3 spells CASSQEWSGEQYF. The CDR3 nucleotides are TGTGCCAGCAGCCAAGAGTGGTCAGGAGAGCAGTACTTC.